Presented here are 10 T cell receptor beta chains from one specimen sequenced in a study of T cells in Graves' hyperthyroidism and ophthalmopathy. RNA transcripts were the template for amplifying TCR beta CDR3 regions. Using the HTBI primer set, a first-round RT-PCR was run on the TCR CDR3. TCRdb analysed the multiplex PCR reads with MiXCR anew, one entry per CDR3 protein. The sample carries 500,000 or so distinct CDR3 sequences, roughly 16% recorded once. Input material: blood. These receptor sequences come from a woman between 25 and 40 years old with Graves' ophthalmopathy.

The genes are TRBV16 and TRBJ1-2; D not resolved. Germline lookup yields CDR1 KGHSY and CDR2 FQNENV. With 0 bases removed from V and 1 base from J, the gap between germline ends came to 6 bases. The CDR3 totals 14 residues. In nucleotides, the CDR3 is TGTGCCAGCAGCCAATCCGGGTTTAACTATGGCTACACCTTC. This sequence encodes CASSQSGFNYGYTF.

The chain combines TRBV4-1 with TRBJ1-2; TRBD1 matches at 10 bases. The CDR3 is 18 amino acids. Germline CDR1 reads MGHRA; CDR2 reads YSYEKL. V lost 3 bases to trimming and J lost 4 bases; unmatched junction nucleotides: 14. In DNA form, the CDR3 reads TGCGCCAGCAGCCATGGGACAGGGGTCCAATTGCCTGGCTATGGCTACACCTTC. Its translation: CASSHGTGVQLPGYGYTF.

This clonotype was seen a handful of times. The chain combines TRBV9 with TRBJ2-1, with D unclear. Germline assignment: CDR1 SGDLS and CDR2 YYNGEE. There are 14 residues in the CDR3. The V gene lost 0 bases and the J gene lost 5 bases, with 9 bases spanning the gap. In DNA, the CDR3 is TGTGCCAGCAGCGTAGTCGGCGGCCACAATGAGCAGTTCTTC. Encoded protein: CASSVVGGHNEQFF.

As concerns this clonotype: This may arise from a read error, as a much more abundant clone is one base away. The CDR3 does not end in the conserved phenylalanine or tryptophan, so this is likely a read error. The chain employs TRBV5-5 and TRBJ2-7; 13 positions match TRBD2. V shed 4 bases and J 1 base; nucleotides not matched to a gene: 2. The CDR3 spans 15 residues. Germline V lookup: CDR1 SGHKS, CDR2 YYEKEE (reference sequence). The CDR3 region is CASSATSGRSYEQYL. DNA of the CDR3: TGTGCCAGCAGCGCGACTAGCGGGAGGTCCTACGAGCAGTACCTC.

This clonotype has a count of ten or more. The chain is built from TRBV20-1 and TRBJ2-7, with TRBD1 matching over 7 bases. This CDR3 has 13 residues. Germline V gene sequence: CDR1 DFQATT, CDR2 SNEGSKA (reference sequence). Trimming cost V 5 bases and J 0 bases; bases outside gene matches: 4. CDR3 protein: CSAERDSSYEQYF. CDR3 in DNA: TGCAGTGCTGAAAGGGACAGCTCCTACGAGCAGTACTTC.

Ten or more counts support this clonotype. V usage is TRBV20-1 and J usage is TRBJ2-5; 9 bases are shared with TRBD2. The germline CDR1 and CDR2 sequences are DFQATT and SNEGSKA (reference sequence). J lost 4 bases, V lost 1 base, and 13 bases had no gene match. The CDR3 is 17 amino acids. The CDR3 spells CSARVGTSSPEVETQYF. CDR3 DNA: TGCAGTGCTAGAGTGGGGACTAGCAGCCCGGAGGTAGAGACCCAGTACTTC.

This clonotype was counted only a few times. The V call is TRBV18, the J call TRBJ2-5, with 14 bases aligning to TRBD2. The junction had 8 bases not matched to a gene; V was cut back by 3 bases and J by 5 bases. Germline V CDR1 and CDR2: KGHSH, LQKENI. This CDR3 is built from 17 residues. The CDR3 DNA sequence: TGTGCCAGCTCACCTCCCCCGGGGACTAGCGGGAGTGAGACCCAGTACTTC. It yields the protein CASSPPPGTSGSETQYF.

This clonotype was seen ten or more times. V is TRBV6-2 or TRBV6-3 and J is TRBJ2-2, with 13 bases identical to TRBD2. CDR3 size: 19 residues. The V gene's germline CDR1 is MNHEY and CDR2 SVGEGT. V shed 2 bases and J 7 bases; nucleotides not matched to a gene: 13. The chain's CDR3 is CASSYDLPRLAGGGGELFF. CDR3 nucleotide sequence: TGTGCCAGCAGTTACGACCTACCCAGACTAGCGGGAGGAGGCGGGGAGCTGTTTTTT.

This clonotype was counted at least ten times. The chain carries TRBV11-2 and TRBJ2-1; D remains ambiguous. Germline lookup yields CDR1 SGHAT and CDR2 FQNNGV. V shed 0 bases and J shed 4 bases, with 10 bases lying between them. This CDR3 comprises 15 residues. The DNA for the CDR3 is TGTGCCAGCAGCTTAGATAGGCCGACGTACAATGAGCAGTTCTTC. Translation: CASSLDRPTYNEQFF.

This clonotype was picked up many times. The rearrangement uses TRBV11-2 and TRBJ2-7, with D possibly being TRBD2 (5 bases). With 0 bases removed from V and 5 bases from J, the gap between germline ends came to 11 bases. Germline-derived CDR1 and CDR2 are SGHAT and FQNNGV. The CDR3 covers 14 residues. CDR3 DNA: TGTGCCAGCAGCTTAGAGGTAACTAGTCACGAGCAGTACTTC. Amino acids: CASSLEVTSHEQYF.